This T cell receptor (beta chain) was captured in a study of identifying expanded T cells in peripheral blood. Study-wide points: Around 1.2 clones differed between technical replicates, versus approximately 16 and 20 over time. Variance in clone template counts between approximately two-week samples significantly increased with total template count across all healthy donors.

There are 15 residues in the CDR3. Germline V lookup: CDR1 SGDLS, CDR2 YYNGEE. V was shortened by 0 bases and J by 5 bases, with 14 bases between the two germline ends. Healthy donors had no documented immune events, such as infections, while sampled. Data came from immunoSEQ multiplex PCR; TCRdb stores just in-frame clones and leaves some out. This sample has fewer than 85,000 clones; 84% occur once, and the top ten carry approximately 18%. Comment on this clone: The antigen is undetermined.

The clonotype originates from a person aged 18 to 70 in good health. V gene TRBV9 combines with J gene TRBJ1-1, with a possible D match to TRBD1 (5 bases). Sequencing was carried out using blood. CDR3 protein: CASSVAPGGETEAFF. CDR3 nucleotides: TGTGCCAGCAGCGTAGCTCCTGGAGGGGAGACTGAAGCTTTCTTT.